These 19 T cell receptor beta chains share one sample of origin, sequenced in a study of radiotherapy plus CTLA-4 blockade in lung cancer. TCRdb's copy holds only in-frame clones and misses some; the assay was immunoSEQ multiplex PCR. The sample lists 78,000 or so clones; more than 75% were seen once. The source material was peripheral blood, sampled from a patient treated with radiotherapy plus ipilimumab. Every receptor here comes from a human donor with non-small cell lung cancer who had stable disease on radiotherapy plus ipilimumab.

The V and J genes are TRBV7-3 and TRBJ1-3; weak D call: TRBD1 (5 bases). Trimming shortened V by 3 bases and J by 8 bases, and 14 bases separated the two germline ends. CDR1 and CDR2 from the germline V gene are SGHTA and FQGTGA. The CDR3 is 14 residues long. The chain's CDR3 is CASSFGTDFYTIYF. For the CDR3, the DNA is TGTGCCAGCAGCTTTGGGACGGATTTCTACACCATATATTTT.

The chain employs TRBV7-2 and TRBJ2-7, with D perhaps matching TRBD2 (5 bases). V dropped 5 bases and J dropped 3 bases, with 14 bases sitting between them. Looked up from germline, CDR1 is SGHTA and CDR2 is FQGNSA. CDR3 length: 14 residues. Here the CDR3 reads CASSLKTLDYEQYF. The CDR3 nucleotides are TGTGCCAGCAGCCTTAAGACACTAGACTACGAGCAGTACTTC.

The chain carries TRBV7-9 and TRBJ2-7, with unresolved D. The CDR3 has 11 residues. The germline CDR1 and CDR2 sequences are SEHNR and FQNEAQ (reference sequence). V lost 4 bases, J lost 3 bases, and 4 bases lay in between. CDR3 residues: CASSWDYEQYF. CDR3 DNA: TGTGCCAGCAGCTGGGACTACGAGCAGTACTTC.

V usage is TRBV19 and J usage is TRBJ1-5; TRBD1 aligns across 7 bases. Per the germline V gene, CDR1 is LNHDA and CDR2 is SQIVND (reference sequence). V dropped 6 bases and J dropped 0; count of bases not matched to a gene: 5. This CDR3 is built from 15 residues. CDR3 sequence reads: CASRETGLSNQPQHF. The DNA for the CDR3 is TGTGCCAGTAGGGAGACAGGGCTTAGCAATCAGCCCCAGCATTTT.

The chain is built from TRBV11-2 and TRBJ1-4; D not certain. Per germline, CDR1 SGHAT and CDR2 FQNNGV. This CDR3 has 15 amino acids. With 5 bases removed from V and 8 bases from J, the gap between germline ends came to 18 bases. CDR3 sequence: CASSVRPPSTEKLFF. The CDR3, as DNA: TGTGCCAGCAGCGTCCGACCCCCGAGCACGGAAAAACTGTTTTTT.

This chain uses TRBV5-1 with TRBJ2-1; the D gene could be TRBD1 or TRBD2 (5 bases each). The V and J ends lost 0 bases and 0 bases respectively, with 10 bases between them. The CDR3 is 16 amino acids. CDR1 is SGHRS and CDR2 is YFSETQ in the germline V gene. CDR3 region: CASSLAGPSSYNEQFF. The CDR3 bases are TGCGCCAGCAGCTTGGCGGGGCCATCCTCCTACAATGAGCAGTTCTTC.

A single count supports this clone. CDR3 bases: TGTGCCAGCTCACCATCTGGGCTTCAGCCCCAGCATTTT. This gives the protein CASSPSGLQPQHF. This chain uses TRBV18 with TRBJ1-5; D remains ambiguous. Trimming shortened V by 2 bases and J by 6 bases, and 8 bases separated the two germline ends. CDR3 size: 13 residues. Germline values: CDR1 KGHSH, CDR2 LQKENI.

This clone was observed a handful of times. The rearrangement links TRBV7-8 to TRBJ2-1, with 9 positions matching TRBD1. With V trimmed by 7 bases and J by 4 bases, 5 bases remained unmatched. The CDR3 totals 14 residues. Germline-derived CDR1 and CDR2 are SGHVS and FQNEAQ. Here the CDR3 reads CASTGTGIYNEQFF. As DNA, the CDR3 is TGTGCCAGCACCGGGACAGGGATATACAATGAGCAGTTCTTC.

This chain links TRBV5-5 with TRBJ1-5; possibly TRBD1 for D (5 bases). The CDR3 consists of 15 residues. In germline, CDR1 is SGHKS, CDR2 YYEKEE (reference sequence). V lost 0 bases to trimming and J lost 2 bases, with 9 bases between them. CDR3 sequence: CASSLGQGGNQPQHF. The DNA for the CDR3 is TGTGCCAGCAGCTTGGGGCAGGGAGGCAATCAGCCCCAGCATTTT.

V is TRBV5-1 and J is TRBJ2-3; D perhaps matches TRBD1 (5 bases). Germline values: CDR1 SGHRS, CDR2 YFSETQ. V lost 1 base and J 0 bases, leaving 9 bases between the germline ends. The CDR3 runs to 15 residues. This CDR3 reads CASSLSQGSTDTQYF. Written as DNA, the CDR3 is TGCGCCAGCAGCTTGTCGCAGGGTAGCACAGATACGCAGTATTTT.

This clone is a singleton in its sample. This chain uses TRBV6-1 with TRBJ2-7, with D maybe TRBD2 (6 bases). Germline CDR1 MNHNS, CDR2 SASEGT. Trimming pared 8 bases from V and 4 bases from J, leaving 15 bases between. The CDR3 is 13 amino acids. Written as DNA, the CDR3 is TGTGCCAGCGGGGTTGTTAGCGGTTACGAGCAGTACTTC. Protein sequence: CASGVVSGYEQYF.

In its sample, this clone was seen once. The rearrangement links TRBV28 to TRBJ2-5; D possibly corresponds to TRBD2 (6 bases). Germline V gene data show CDR1 as MDHEN and CDR2 as SYDVKM. V was cut by 2 bases and J by 5 bases, with 12 bases left in between. The CDR3 loop spans 14 amino acids. This CDR3 reads CASSLQGRGETQYF. Written as DNA, the CDR3 is TGTGCCAGCAGTTTACAGGGTCGGGGGGAGACCCAGTACTTC. Supplemented by reference TRBV28 and TRBJ2-5, the full variable domain reads DVKVTQSSRYLVKRTGEKVFLECVQDMDHENMFWYRQDPGLGLRLIYFSYDVKMKEKGDIPEGYSVSREKKERFSLILESASTNQTSMYLCASSLQGRGETQYFGPGTRLLVL.

The chain is built from TRBV21-1 and TRBJ2-7; the D call TRBD2 from the table was never checked on the DNA. TRBV21-1 has pseudogene status. The CDR3 is 15 amino acids. For the CDR3, the DNA is TGTGCCAGCAGCAAGAGAACTAGCGGCTCCTACGAGCAGTACTTC. This gives the protein CASSKRTSGSYEQYF.

The CDR3 nucleotides are TGTGCCAGCAGCTTAGCAGGTGGGGGACTCTATAATTCACCCCTCCACTTT. Its translation is CASSLAGGGLYNSPLHF. The V and J genes are TRBV7-2 and TRBJ1-6, with D possibly matching TRBD1 (5 bases). The CDR3 sequence is 17 residues long. V was cut by 0 bases and J by 3 bases, with 12 bases left in between. Germline CDR1 is SGHTA and CDR2 is FQGNSA.

V is TRBV5-1 and J is TRBJ2-2; the D gene is possibly TRBD1 (5 bases). Trimming left V 1 base short and J 0 bases short, with 16 bases between. There are 18 residues in the CDR3. Germline V CDR1 and CDR2: SGHRS, YFSETQ. Here the CDR3 reads CASSLYGLGPTNTGELFF. CDR3 DNA: TGCGCCAGCAGCTTGTATGGGCTGGGGCCGACGAACACCGGGGAGCTGTTTTTT.

The V and J genes are TRBV7-9 and TRBJ1-5; D call uncertain. The germline V gene has CDR1 SEHNR and CDR2 FQNEAQ (reference sequence). V was pared by 6 bases and J by 2 bases, with 5 bases between. The CDR3 is made up of 12 amino acids. CDR3 bases: TGTGCCAGCAGAGCCGGCAATCAGCCCCAGCATTTT. Translated: CASRAGNQPQHF.

This clone was seen a handful of times. This chain joins TRBV6-7 and TRBJ2-3; tentatively, D is TRBD1 (5 bases). TRBV6-7 is placed among ORFs of uncertain function. Trimming left V 9 bases short and J 3 bases short, with 13 bases between. The length of the CDR3 is 13 residues. The CDR3: CARRKGVTDTQYF. The CDR3 coding sequence is TGTGCCAGGAGGAAAGGGGTGACAGATACGCAGTATTTT.

The table lists this clone with a few counts. V and J are TRBV7-8 and TRBJ2-1, with TRBD1 as a possible D gene (6 bases). The V gene lost 4 bases and the J gene lost 6 bases, with 7 bases spanning the gap. The CDR3 is 12 residues long. The V gene's germline CDR1 is SGHVS and CDR2 FQNEAQ. DNA of the CDR3: TGTGCCAGCAGCTCCAGGGGCAATGAGCAGTTCTTC. This gives the protein CASSSRGNEQFF.

This sequence joins TRBV5-8 and TRBJ1-5, with D possibly matching TRBD1 (5 bases). Germline CDR1 is SGHTS and CDR2 is YDEGEE. Trimming took off 5 bases at V and 0 bases at J, with 9 bases between the two ends. This CDR3 has 14 amino acids. The CDR3 sequence: CASSRQFSNQPQHF. The CDR3 region has the DNA TGTGCCAGCAGTCGACAGTTTAGCAATCAGCCCCAGCATTTT.